Detailed here is one T cell receptor (beta chain). This clone's antigen is unknown. Base qualities are missing; no much larger clone stands one base away. Repertoires were sampled repeatedly over the course of chemoradiotherapy so that clonal expansion in the tumor microenvironment could be followed. Libraries were made using the immunoSEQ multiplex PCR assay. TCRdb provides this immuneACCESS table in a form limited to in-frame rearrangements. Some clones are lacking; in checked studies, under half of them reflect an unresolved V gene, and why the rest are absent is not known. The sample data list some 32,000 clones, and around 88% of these were observed just once. The ten top clones hold around 5% of the sample. Clipping removes 7 bases from V and 8 bases from J, with 11 as the unmatched junction base count. The germline V gene provides CDR1 SNHLY and CDR2 FYNNEI. The CDR3 measures 15 amino acids from cysteine to phenylalanine. The DNA shown is the 45-base CDR3, in frame from base 1.

The sample is drawn from a study of chemoradiotherapy in HPV16-positive cancers (dated by TCRdb to between 2022 and 2023). As for the study more broadly: Candidate HPV-specific T-cell clones and common TCR motifs were defined by functional T-cell assays performed on cells from a couple of HPV16-positive patients. TCR repertoires from over 80 patients with HPV-related cancers were then used to track the candidate HPV-specific TCRs and motifs. The study set out to ask whether T-cell immunity against the HPV oncoproteins E6 and E7 changes over the course of chemoradiotherapy and whether that immunity affects survival.

What the research found in general, with its limitations: Expansion of candidate HPV-specific clones and E7-related TCR motifs was observed in the tumor microenvironment during treatment, whereas no such expansion was observed for non-HPV-specific T cells. Improved recurrence-free survival in HPV16-positive patients was associated with expansion of HPV-responsive T cells during chemoradiotherapy. The functional definition of HPV-specific T cells was derived from only two HPV16-positive patients, and the survival association was reported for HPV16-positive patients.

This receptor was taken from a human donor with HPV-associated anogenital cancer. The chain links TRBV2 with TRBJ2-2; 9 bases in between match TRBD1. Sequenced here: blood, sampled from a patient who underwent chemoradiotherapy. The sequence in DNA is TGTGCCAGCAACCCCAGGACAGGGGAAAGTGGGGAGCTGTTTTTT. It specifies CASNPRTGESGELFF.